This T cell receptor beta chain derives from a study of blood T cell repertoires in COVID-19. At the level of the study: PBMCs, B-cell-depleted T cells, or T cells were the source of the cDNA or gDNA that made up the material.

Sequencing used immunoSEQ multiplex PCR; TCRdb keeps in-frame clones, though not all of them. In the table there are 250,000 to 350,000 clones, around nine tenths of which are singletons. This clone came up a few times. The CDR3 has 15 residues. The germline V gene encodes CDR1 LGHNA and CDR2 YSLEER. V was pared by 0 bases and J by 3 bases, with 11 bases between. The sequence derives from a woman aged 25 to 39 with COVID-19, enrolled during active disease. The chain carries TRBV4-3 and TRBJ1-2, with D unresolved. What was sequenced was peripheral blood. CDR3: CASSQDGAPYYGYTF. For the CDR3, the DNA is TGCGCCAGCAGCCAAGACGGAGCCCCCTACTATGGCTACACCTTC.